This T cell receptor beta chain was identified during a study of long-term antiretroviral therapy in people with HIV. The V gene's germline CDR1 is MNHEY and CDR2 SVGAGI. CDR3 size: 13 residues. Trimming stripped 6 bases from V and 1 base from J, with 9 bases between. Version v3.0 of the immunoSEQ assay ran at survey level. Sequencing used immunoSEQ multiplex PCR; TCRdb keeps in-frame clones, though not all of them. The data contain approximately 26,000 clones, 82% of them seen just once; the ten biggest clones take up approximately 15%. The sequencing used unsorted PBMCs, collected 2.9 years after starting antiretroviral therapy. The V gene is TRBV6-5, the J gene TRBJ1-1; tentatively, D is TRBD1 (6 bases). This clonotype was sampled from a man aged 50-59 years with HIV. The CDR3 DNA reads TGTGCCAGCAGCGGACAGCCGAACACTGAAGCTTTCTTT. This gives the protein CASSGQPNTEAFF.